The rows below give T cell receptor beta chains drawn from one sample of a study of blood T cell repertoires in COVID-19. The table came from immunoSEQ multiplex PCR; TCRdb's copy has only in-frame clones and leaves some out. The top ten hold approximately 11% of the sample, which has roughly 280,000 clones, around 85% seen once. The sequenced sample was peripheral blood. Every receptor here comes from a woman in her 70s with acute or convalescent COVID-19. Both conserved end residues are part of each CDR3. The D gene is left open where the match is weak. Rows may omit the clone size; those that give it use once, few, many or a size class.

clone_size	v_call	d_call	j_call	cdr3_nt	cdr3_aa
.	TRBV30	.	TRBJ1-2	TGTGCCTGGAGCGGGCAGGACTTCGGCGGCTACACCTTC	CAWSGQDFGGYTF
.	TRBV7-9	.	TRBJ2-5	TGTGCCAGCAGCTCCCGGAGTTCAGGGGTCGAGACCCAGTACTTC	CASSSRSSGVETQYF
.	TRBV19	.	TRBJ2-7	TGTGCCAGTAGCGCGAGGGCTACCTACGAGCAGTACTTC	CASSARATYEQYF
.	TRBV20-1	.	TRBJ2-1	TGCAGTGCCTGGGAGCATGAGCAGTTCTTC	CSAWEHEQFF
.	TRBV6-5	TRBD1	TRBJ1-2	TGTGCCAGCAGTTGGACAGGGTCTAACTATGGCTACACCTTC	CASSWTGSNYGYTF
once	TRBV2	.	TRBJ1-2	TGTGCCAGCCTCTTCGGGGGGGGTGGAGGTGGCTACACCTTC	CASLFGGGGGGYTF
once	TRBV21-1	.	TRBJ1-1	TGTGCCAGCAGCCAAGGGGTGTCGGGTCCTCCCACTGAAGCTTTCTTT	CASSQGVSGPPTEAFF
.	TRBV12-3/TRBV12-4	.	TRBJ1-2	TGTGCCAGCAGCCGGGGGGCAGGGGAAGGCTACACCTTC	CASSRGAGEGYTF
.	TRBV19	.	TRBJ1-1	TGTGCCAGTAGTATAACAGGGACGAGGATGACTGAAGCTTTCTTT	CASSITGTRMTEAFF
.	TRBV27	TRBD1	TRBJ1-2	TGTGCCAGCAGAGGACAGGGCTCCGCTAACTATGGCTACACCTTC	CASRGQGSANYGYTF
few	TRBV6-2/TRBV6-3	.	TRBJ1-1	TGTGCCAGCAGCTGGACAGTGAACACTGAAGCTTTCTTT	CASSWTVNTEAFF
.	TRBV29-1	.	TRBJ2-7	TGCAGCGTTGGCGGTGGCTCCACTAGCTCCTACGAGCAGTACTTC	CSVGGGSTSSYEQYF
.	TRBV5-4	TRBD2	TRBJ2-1	TGTGCCAGCAGCCTTCCGACTAGCGGGGGATCCAATGAGCAGTTCTTC	CASSLPTSGGSNEQFF
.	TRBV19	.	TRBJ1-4	TGTGCCACCCGTTTCCCGGGACACGGGACCGAAAAACTGTTTTTT	CATRFPGHGTEKLFF
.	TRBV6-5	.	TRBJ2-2	TGTGCCAGCAGCTCGGGACTCTACACCGGGGAGCTGTTTTTT	CASSSGLYTGELFF
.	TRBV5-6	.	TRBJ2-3	TGTGCCAGCAGCTTGCAGGTTGCCGATACGCAGTATTTT	CASSLQVADTQYF
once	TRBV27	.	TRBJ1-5	TGTGCCAGCAGTTTACGTCTAGGCAATCAGCCCCAGCATTTT	CASSLRLGNQPQHF
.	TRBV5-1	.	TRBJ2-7	TGCGCCAGCAGCTTGGGCGGGGGCCGCTACGAGCAGTACTTC	CASSLGGGRYEQYF
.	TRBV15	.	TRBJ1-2	TGTGCCACCAGCAGAGAAAAGACAGGCGTCTATGGCTACACCTTC	CATSREKTGVYGYTF
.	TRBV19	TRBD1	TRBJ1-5	TGTGCCAGTAGTGGACAGGGGTACAATCAGCCCCAGCATTTT	CASSGQGYNQPQHF
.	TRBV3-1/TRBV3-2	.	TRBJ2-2	TGTGCCAGCAGCGCAAGATCGCCCTATCCGAACACCGGGGAGCTGTTTTTT	CASSARSPYPNTGELFF
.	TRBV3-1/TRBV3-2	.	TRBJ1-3	TGTGCCAGCGGTGCTCAGGGAAACACCATATATTTT	CASGAQGNTIYF
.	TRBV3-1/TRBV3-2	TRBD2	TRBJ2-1	TGTGCCAGCAGCCAAGGGGGACTAGCTAAAGTTGATGAGCAGTTCTTC	CASSQGGLAKVDEQFF
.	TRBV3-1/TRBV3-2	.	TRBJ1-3	TGTGCCAGCAGCCAAGGAGGCAGAGATCCTGGAAACACCATATATTTT	CASSQGGRDPGNTIYF
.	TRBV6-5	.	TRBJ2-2	TGTGCCAGCAGTTTATCGACAGGCACCGGGGAGCTGTTTTTT	CASSLSTGTGELFF
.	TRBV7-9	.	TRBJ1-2	TGTGCCAGCAGCTTAGGGGGGCACATTAACTATGGCTACACCTTC	CASSLGGHINYGYTF
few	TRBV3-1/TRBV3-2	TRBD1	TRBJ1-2	TGTGCCAGCAGACCTCGTGGGACAGGAGAATATGGCTACACCTTC	CASRPRGTGEYGYTF
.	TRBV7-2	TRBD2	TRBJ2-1	TGTGCCAGCAGCTTGGGACTAGCGGCCTACAATGAGCAGTTCTTC	CASSLGLAAYNEQFF
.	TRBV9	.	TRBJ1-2	TGTGCCAGCAGCGCACATCAGGGCGGCTATGGCTACACCTTC	CASSAHQGGYGYTF
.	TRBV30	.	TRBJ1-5	TGTGCCTGGAGCTACAGGGAGAATCAGCCCCAGCATTTT	CAWSYRENQPQHF
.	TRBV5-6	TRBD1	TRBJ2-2	TGTGCCAGCAGCCCCACTTGGACAGGGGGGTCCGGGGAGCTGTTTTTT	CASSPTWTGGSGELFF
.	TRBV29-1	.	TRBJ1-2	TGCAGCGTCGGCTCCAGTAGCAGACGAGGCTACACCTTC	CSVGSSSRRGYTF
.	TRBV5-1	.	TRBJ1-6	TGCGCCAGCAGCTTGGACCCAGGGAATTCACCCCTCCACTTT	CASSLDPGNSPLHF
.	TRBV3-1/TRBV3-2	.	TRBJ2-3	TGTGCCAGCAGCCAAGATAGGGGGACGCAGGCAGATACGCAGTATTTT	CASSQDRGTQADTQYF
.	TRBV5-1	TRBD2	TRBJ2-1	TGCGCCAGCAGCTTTTATGCGACCCCGGGAGGTGAGCAGTTCTTC	CASSFYATPGGEQFF
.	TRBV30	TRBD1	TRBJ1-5	TGTGCCTGGAGGGGACAGGGAGGGACGCCCCAGCATTTT	CAWRGQGGTPQHF
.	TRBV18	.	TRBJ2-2	TGTGCCAGCTCTCCTCCCGTGACAGGGAACACCGGGGAGCTGTTTTTT	CASSPPVTGNTGELFF
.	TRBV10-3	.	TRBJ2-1	TGTGCCATCACTTGGGGGCTAGGAAAGGTAGATGAGCAGTTCTTC	CAITWGLGKVDEQFF
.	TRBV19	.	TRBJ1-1	TGTGCCAGTAGTATCCAAACCGTCTGGGACCAGGGGACTGAAGCTTTCTTT	CASSIQTVWDQGTEAFF
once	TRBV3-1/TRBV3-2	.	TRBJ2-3	TGTGCCAGCAGCCAAGGGTTCCAGGGGCAGTATTTT	CASSQGFQGQYF
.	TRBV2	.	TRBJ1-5	TGTGCCAGCAGGCCACTTAGGGGTGGGAATCAGCCCCAGCATTTT	CASRPLRGGNQPQHF
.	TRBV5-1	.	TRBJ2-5	TGCGCCAGCAGCCCCGGCCGACACGGTCAAGAGACCCAGTACTTC	CASSPGRHGQETQYF